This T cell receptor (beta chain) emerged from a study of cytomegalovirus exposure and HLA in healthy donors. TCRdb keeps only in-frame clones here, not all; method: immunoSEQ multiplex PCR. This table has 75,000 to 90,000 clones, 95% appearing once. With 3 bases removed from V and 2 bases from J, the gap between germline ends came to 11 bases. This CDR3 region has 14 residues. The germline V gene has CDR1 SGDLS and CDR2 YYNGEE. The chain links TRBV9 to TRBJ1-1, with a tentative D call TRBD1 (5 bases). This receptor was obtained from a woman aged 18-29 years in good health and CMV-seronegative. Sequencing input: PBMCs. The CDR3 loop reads CASSAGRGNTEAFF. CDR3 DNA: TGTGCCAGCAGCGCTGGGAGGGGAAACACTGAAGCTTTCTTT.